Below are 10 T cell receptor beta chains sequenced from a single sample in a study of blood T cell repertoires in COVID-19. Sequencing was performed with immunoSEQ multiplex PCR; in TCRdb, only in-frame clones are kept and a portion is missing. The data hold roughly 81,000 clones, with around 90% observed a single time. The sequenced material came from peripheral blood. These receptors all stem from a man aged 40-50 years with acute or convalescent COVID-19.

The chain recombines TRBV28 with TRBJ1-4; no definite D call. The CDR3 runs to 15 residues. Germline assignment: CDR1 MDHEN and CDR2 SYDVKM. Trimming removed 5 bases from V and 5 bases from J, with 15 bases in between. CDR3 sequence: CASSPPGSGNEKLFF. The DNA of the CDR3 is TGTGCCAGCAGTCCGCCTGGGTCAGGAAATGAAAAACTGTTTTTT.

This clone was observed a single time. This chain links TRBV12-5 with TRBJ2-2; 9 nucleotides line up with TRBD2. V was clipped by 5 bases and J by 6 bases; unmatched bases: 7. Per the germline V gene, CDR1 is LGHNT and CDR2 is FRNRAP. The CDR3 totals 15 residues. The CDR3 loop is CASGLAGFEAGELFF. The CDR3 region has the DNA TGTGCTAGTGGTCTAGCGGGGTTTGAAGCCGGGGAGCTGTTTTTT.

J is TRBJ2-7 and V is TRBV29-1, with D uncertain. CDR3 length: 13 amino acids. Trimming left V 6 bases short and J 4 bases short, with 16 bases between. Germline V gene data show CDR1 as SQVTM and CDR2 as ANQGSEA. Written as DNA, the CDR3 is TGCAGCGTCAGACACAAACTCAGATACGAGCAGTACTTC. It translates to CSVRHKLRYEQYF.

The V and J genes are TRBV19 and TRBJ2-3; TRBD2 matches 11 bases. The CDR3 has 17 residues. Germline V CDR1 and CDR2: LNHDA, SQIVND (reference sequence). Trimming cost V 1 base and J 2 bases; bases outside gene matches: 5. The CDR3: CASSIVGSGRDTDTQYF. The CDR3 coding sequence is TGTGCCAGTAGTATAGTTGGTAGCGGGAGGGACACAGATACGCAGTATTTT.

As DNA, the CDR3 is TGTGCCAGCAGTTTGAGGGGTACGGGACTAGCGGGCCGAGGAGGCCCAGATACGCAGTATTTT. Residues: CASSLRGTGLAGRGGPDTQYF. The J gene is TRBJ2-3, the V gene TRBV27; 12 bases fit TRBD2. Germline loops: CDR1 MNHEY, CDR2 SMNVEV (reference sequence). This CDR3 contains 21 residues. The V segment lost 3 bases and the J segment 4 bases; nucleotides outside the gene matches: 20.

The J gene is TRBJ1-5, the V gene TRBV2; D is perhaps TRBD1 (5 bases). Germline-derived CDR1 and CDR2 are SNHLY and FYNNEI. Trimming removed 7 bases from V and 0 bases from J, with 13 bases in between. The CDR3 is made up of 15 amino acids. CDR3 sequence: CASTEGRYSNQPQHF. CDR3 sequence (DNA): TGTGCCAGCACTGAGGGGCGATATAGCAATCAGCCCCAGCATTTT.

The chain has TRBV7-2 and TRBJ1-5; unclear D gene. The CDR3 contains 17 residues. With 5 bases removed from V and 1 base from J, the gap between germline ends came to 18 bases. CDR1 and CDR2 from the germline V gene are SGHTA and FQGNSA. The CDR3 is CASSPRGRAGSNQPQHF. CDR3 coding DNA: TGTGCCAGCAGCCCGCGCGGGAGGGCCGGGAGCAATCAGCCCCAGCATTTT. The complete variable domain, with remaining parts taken from reference TRBV7-2 and TRBJ1-5, reads GAGVSQSPSNKVTEKGKDVELRCDPISGHTALYWYRQSLGQGLEFLIYFQGNSAPDKSGLPSDRFSAERTGGSVSTLTIQRTQQEDSAVYLCASSPRGRAGSNQPQHFGDGTRLSIL.

This clone was recorded only once. The same CDR3 also results from other DNA sequences found in this sample. This chain uses TRBV5-1 with TRBJ1-2; D perhaps matches TRBD1 (5 bases). The CDR3 consists of 13 residues. Trimming shortened V by 4 bases and J by 2 bases, and 9 bases separated the two germline ends. CDR1 and CDR2 (germline): SGHRS, YFSETQ. DNA of the CDR3: TGCGCCAGCAGCCCCCGGGGGAACTATGGCTACACCTTC. Residues: CASSPRGNYGYTF. The entire variable domain, with the rest obtained from reference TRBV5-1 and TRBJ1-2, is as follows: KAGVTQTPRYLIKTRGQQVTLSCSPISGHRSVSWYQQTPGQGLQFLFEYFSETQRNKGNFPGRFSGRQFSNSRSEMNVSTLELGDSALYLCASSPRGNYGYTFGSGTRLTVV.

The chain links TRBV5-4 to TRBJ2-5; 7 positions agree with TRBD1. The V gene end was trimmed by 4 bases and the J gene end by 2 bases; junction bases not matched to a gene: 2. The germline V gene has CDR1 SGHNT and CDR2 YYREEE (reference sequence). The CDR3 consists of 13 residues. The CDR3 is CASSPGQQETQYF. Here the CDR3 DNA reads TGTGCCAGCAGCCCGGGACAGCAAGAGACCCAGTACTTC. The full variable domain, in which reference TRBV5-4 and TRBJ2-5 provide the parts outside the CDR3, is ETGVTQSPTHLIKTRGQQVTLRCSSQSGHNTVSWYQQALGQGPQFIFQYYREEENGRGNFPPRFSGLQFPNYSSELNVNALELDDSALYLCASSPGQQETQYFGPGTRLLVL.

This chain uses TRBV9 with TRBJ2-2, with 9 bases aligning to TRBD1. Germline CDR1 and CDR2: SGDLS and YYNGEE. J lost 3 bases, V lost 4 bases, and 7 bases had no gene match. The CDR3 runs 16 residues. The CDR3 sequence: CASSPWGQGYTGELFF. In DNA form, the CDR3 reads TGTGCCAGCAGCCCATGGGGACAGGGATACACCGGGGAGCTGTTTTTT.